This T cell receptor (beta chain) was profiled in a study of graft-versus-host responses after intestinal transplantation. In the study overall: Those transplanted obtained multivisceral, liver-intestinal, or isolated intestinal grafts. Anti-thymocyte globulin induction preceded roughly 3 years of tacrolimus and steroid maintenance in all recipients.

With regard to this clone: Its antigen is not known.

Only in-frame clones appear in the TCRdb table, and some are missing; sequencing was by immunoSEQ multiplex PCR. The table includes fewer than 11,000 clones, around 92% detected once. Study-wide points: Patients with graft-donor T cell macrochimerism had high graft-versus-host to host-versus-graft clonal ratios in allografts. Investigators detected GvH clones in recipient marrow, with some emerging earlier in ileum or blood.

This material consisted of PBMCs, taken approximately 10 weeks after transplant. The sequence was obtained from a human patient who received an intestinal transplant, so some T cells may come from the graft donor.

The CDR3 protein is CSVEDSRQGFYNEQFF. The CDR3 DNA reads TGCAGCGTTGAAGATTCTCGACAGGGTTTTTACAATGAGCAGTTCTTC. The chain is built from TRBV29-1 and TRBJ2-1, with TRBD1 identical over 7 bases. CDR1 and CDR2 (germline): SQVTM, ANQGSEA. The CDR3 is 16 residues long. With 0 bases clipped from V and 4 bases from J, the junction kept 9 bases outside the gene matches.